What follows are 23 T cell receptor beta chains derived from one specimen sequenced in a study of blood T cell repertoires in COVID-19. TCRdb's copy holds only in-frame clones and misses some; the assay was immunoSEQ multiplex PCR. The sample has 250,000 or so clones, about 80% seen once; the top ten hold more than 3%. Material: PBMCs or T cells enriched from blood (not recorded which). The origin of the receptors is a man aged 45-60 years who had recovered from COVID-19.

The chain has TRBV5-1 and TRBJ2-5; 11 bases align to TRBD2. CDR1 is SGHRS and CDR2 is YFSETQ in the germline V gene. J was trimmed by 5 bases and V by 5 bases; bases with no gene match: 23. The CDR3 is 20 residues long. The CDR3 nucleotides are TGCGCCAGCAGTTCACCCGGGACTAGCGGTGGCCCACGTCCGACCGAGACCCAGTACTTC. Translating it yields CASSSPGTSGGPRPTETQYF. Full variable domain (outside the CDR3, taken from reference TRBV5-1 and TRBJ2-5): KAGVTQTPRYLIKTRGQQVTLSCSPISGHRSVSWYQQTPGQGLQFLFEYFSETQRNKGNFPGRFSGRQFSNSRSEMNVSTLELGDSALYLCASSSPGTSGGPRPTETQYFGPGTRLLVL.

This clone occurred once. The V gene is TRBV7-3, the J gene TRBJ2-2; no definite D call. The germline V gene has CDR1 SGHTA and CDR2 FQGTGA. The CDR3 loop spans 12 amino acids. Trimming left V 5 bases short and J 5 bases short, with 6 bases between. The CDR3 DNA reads TGTGCCAGCAGCCACACAACCGGGGAGCTGTTTTTT. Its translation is CASSHTTGELFF.

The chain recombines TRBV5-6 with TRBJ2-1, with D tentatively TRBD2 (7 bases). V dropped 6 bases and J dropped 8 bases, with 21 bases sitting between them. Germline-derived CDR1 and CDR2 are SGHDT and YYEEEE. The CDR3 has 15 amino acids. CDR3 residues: CASTPRGGLRDEQFF. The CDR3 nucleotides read TGTGCCAGCACTCCGAGGGGGGGTTTACGGGATGAGCAGTTCTTC.

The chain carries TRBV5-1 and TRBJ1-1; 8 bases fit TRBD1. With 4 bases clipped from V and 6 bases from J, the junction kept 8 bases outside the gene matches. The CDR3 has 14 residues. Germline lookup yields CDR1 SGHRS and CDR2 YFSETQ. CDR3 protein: CASSPGTGRSEAFF. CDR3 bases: TGCGCCAGCAGCCCCGGGACAGGCAGGTCTGAAGCTTTCTTT.

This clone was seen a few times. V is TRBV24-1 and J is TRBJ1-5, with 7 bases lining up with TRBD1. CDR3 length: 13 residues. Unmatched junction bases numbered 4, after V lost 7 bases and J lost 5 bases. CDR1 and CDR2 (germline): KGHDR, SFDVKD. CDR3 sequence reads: CATRDRADQPQHF. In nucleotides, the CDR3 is TGTGCCACCAGAGACAGGGCGGATCAGCCCCAGCATTTT.

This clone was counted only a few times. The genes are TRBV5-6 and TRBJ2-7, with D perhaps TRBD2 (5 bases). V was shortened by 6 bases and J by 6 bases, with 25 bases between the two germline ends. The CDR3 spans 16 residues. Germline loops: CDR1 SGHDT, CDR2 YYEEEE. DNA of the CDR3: TGTGCCAGCACCCGGGCAGGAGGCCACGGACCCTCCGAGCAGTACTTC. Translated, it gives CASTRAGGHGPSEQYF. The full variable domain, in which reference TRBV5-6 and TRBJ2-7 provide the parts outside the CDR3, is DAGVTQSPTHLIKTRGQQVTLRCSPKSGHDTVSWYQQALGQGPQFIFQYYEEEERQRGNFPDRFSGHQFPNYSSELNVNALLLGDSALYLCASTRAGGHGPSEQYFGPGTRLTVT.

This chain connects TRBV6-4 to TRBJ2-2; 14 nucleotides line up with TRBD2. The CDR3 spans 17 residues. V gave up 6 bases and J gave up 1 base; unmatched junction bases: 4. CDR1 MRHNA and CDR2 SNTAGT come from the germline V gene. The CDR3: CASRGLAGGQNTGELFF. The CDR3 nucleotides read TGTGCCAGCAGAGGACTAGCGGGAGGCCAGAACACCGGGGAGCTGTTTTTT.

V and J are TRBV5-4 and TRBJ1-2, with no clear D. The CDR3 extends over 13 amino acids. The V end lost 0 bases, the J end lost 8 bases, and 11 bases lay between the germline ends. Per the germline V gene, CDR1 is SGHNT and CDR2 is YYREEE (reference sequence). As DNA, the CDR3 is TGTGCCAGCAGCTTGGCTGGTTTGGGCGGCTACACCTTC. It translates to CASSLAGLGGYTF.

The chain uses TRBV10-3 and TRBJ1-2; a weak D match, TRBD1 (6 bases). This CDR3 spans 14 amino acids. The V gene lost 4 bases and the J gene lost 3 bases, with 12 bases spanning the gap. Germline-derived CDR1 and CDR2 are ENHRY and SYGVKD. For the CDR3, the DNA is TGTGCCATCAGTGGGAGACAGGAGTACTATGGCTACACCTTC. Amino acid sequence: CAISGRQEYYGYTF.

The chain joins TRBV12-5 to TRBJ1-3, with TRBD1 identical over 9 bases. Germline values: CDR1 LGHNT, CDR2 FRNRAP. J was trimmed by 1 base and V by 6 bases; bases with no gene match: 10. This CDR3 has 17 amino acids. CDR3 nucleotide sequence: TGTGCTAGTGGCCCCACAGGGGGCTTTGGGTCTGGAAACACCATATATTTT. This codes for CASGPTGGFGSGNTIYF.

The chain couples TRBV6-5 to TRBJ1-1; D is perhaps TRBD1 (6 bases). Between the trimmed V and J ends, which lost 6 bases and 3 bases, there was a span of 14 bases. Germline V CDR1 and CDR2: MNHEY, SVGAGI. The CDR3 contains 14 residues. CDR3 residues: CASSLGQPDTEAFF. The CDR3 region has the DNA TGTGCCAGCAGCCTCGGACAGCCAGACACTGAAGCTTTCTTT.

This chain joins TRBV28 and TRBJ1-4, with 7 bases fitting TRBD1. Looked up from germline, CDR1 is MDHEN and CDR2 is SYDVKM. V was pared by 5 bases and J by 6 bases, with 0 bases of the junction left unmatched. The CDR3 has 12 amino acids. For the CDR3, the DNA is TGTGCCAGCAGTGGGACAGATGAAAAACTGTTTTTT. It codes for CASSGTDEKLFF.

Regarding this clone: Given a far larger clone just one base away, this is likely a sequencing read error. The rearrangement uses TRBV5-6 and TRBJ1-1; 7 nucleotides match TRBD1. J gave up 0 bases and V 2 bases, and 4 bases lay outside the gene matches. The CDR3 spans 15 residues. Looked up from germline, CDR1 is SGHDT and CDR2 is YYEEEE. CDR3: CASSFGGQMNTEAFF. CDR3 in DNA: TGTGCCAGCAGCTTCGGGGGACAGATGAACACTGAAGCTTTCTTT.

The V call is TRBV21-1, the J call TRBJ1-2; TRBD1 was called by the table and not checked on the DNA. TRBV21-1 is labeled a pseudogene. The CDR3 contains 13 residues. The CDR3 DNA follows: TGTGCCAGCAGCAAAGACAGGGCCTATGGCTACACCTTC. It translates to CASSKDRAYGYTF.

CDR3 sequence (DNA): TGTGCCAGCAGCGCAACGGGACAGGGGACCGGGGAGCTGTTTTTT. It codes for CASSATGQGTGELFF. V gene TRBV11-3 combines with J gene TRBJ2-2, with TRBD1 matching 10 bases. Germline CDR1 and CDR2: SGHNT and YENEEA. V was pared by 5 bases and J by 5 bases, with 5 bases of the junction left unmatched. The CDR3 consists of 15 residues.

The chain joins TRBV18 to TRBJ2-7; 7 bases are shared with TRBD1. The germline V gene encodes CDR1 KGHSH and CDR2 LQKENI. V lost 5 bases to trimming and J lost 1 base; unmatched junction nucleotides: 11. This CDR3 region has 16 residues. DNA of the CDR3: TGTGCCAGCTCAGGGGCAAGGACAGGTCTTTCCTACGAGCAGTACTTC. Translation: CASSGARTGLSYEQYF.

The CDR3 DNA is TGTGCCAGCAGTCCAAGCCAGGGTACTGAAGCTTTCTTT. Encoded protein: CASSPSQGTEAFF. The chain carries TRBV12-3 or TRBV12-4 and TRBJ1-1, with D possibly matching TRBD1 (5 bases). The CDR3 extends over 13 amino acids. V was pared by 5 bases and J by 5 bases, with 12 bases between.

The CDR3 region is CASSAGRKNSGANVLTF. The CDR3 nucleotides read TGTGCCAGCAGTGCGGGACGCAAAAACTCTGGGGCCAACGTCCTGACTTTC. V is TRBV3-1 (or the pseudogene TRBV3-2) and J is TRBJ2-6; a possible D gene is TRBD2 (6 bases). The germline CDR1 and CDR2 sequences are LGHDT and YNNKEL (reference sequence). The CDR3 has 17 residues. The V and J ends lost 6 bases and 0 bases respectively, with 15 bases between them.

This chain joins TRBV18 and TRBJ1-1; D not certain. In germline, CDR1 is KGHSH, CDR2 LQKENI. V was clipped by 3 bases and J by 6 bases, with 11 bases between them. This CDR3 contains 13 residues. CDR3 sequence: CASSPLLDSEAFF. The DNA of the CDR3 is TGTGCCAGCTCACCTCTTTTGGACTCTGAAGCTTTCTTT.

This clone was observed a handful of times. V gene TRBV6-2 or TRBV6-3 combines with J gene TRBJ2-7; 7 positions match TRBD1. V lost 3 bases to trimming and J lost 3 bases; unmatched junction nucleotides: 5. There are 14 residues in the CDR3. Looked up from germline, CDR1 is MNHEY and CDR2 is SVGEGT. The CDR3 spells CASSYGRGNYEQYF. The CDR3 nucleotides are TGTGCCAGCAGTTATGGCAGGGGGAACTACGAGCAGTACTTC.

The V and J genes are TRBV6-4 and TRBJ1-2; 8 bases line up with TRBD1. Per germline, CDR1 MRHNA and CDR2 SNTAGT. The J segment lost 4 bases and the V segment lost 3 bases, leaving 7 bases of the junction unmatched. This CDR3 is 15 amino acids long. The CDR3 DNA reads TGTGCCAGCAGTGATGGTCTTACAGGGGGCTATGGCTACACCTTC. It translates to CASSDGLTGGYGYTF.

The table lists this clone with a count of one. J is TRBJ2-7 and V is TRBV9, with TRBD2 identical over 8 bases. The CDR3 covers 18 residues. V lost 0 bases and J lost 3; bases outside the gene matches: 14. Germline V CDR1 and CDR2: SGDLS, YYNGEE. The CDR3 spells CASSVATGGLGAFYEQYF. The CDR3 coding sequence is TGTGCCAGCAGCGTAGCTACTGGGGGACTAGGAGCTTTCTACGAGCAGTACTTC.

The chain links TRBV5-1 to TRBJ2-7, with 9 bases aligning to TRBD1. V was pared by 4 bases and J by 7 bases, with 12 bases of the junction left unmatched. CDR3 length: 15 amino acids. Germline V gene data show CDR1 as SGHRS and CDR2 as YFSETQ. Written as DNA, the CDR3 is TGCGCCAGCAGCGTTTCCGGGACAGGGTCTCCAGAGCAGTACTTC. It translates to CASSVSGTGSPEQYF.